Sequencing of this TCR beta chain was carried out in a study of blood T cell repertoires in COVID-19. The germline gives CDR1 MNHEY, CDR2 SMNVEV (reference sequence). CDR3 length: 13 residues. V shed 8 bases and J 6 bases; nucleotides not matched to a gene: 8. The table came from immunoSEQ multiplex PCR; TCRdb's copy has only in-frame clones and leaves some out. The table lists fewer than 200,000 clones, around 84% of them singletons. This sequence originates from a woman under 40 who had been exposed to COVID-19. The chain carries TRBV27 and TRBJ2-7; 9 bases fit TRBD1. Material: PBMCs or T cells enriched from blood (not recorded which). Here the CDR3 reads CASGWTGDSEQYF. CDR3 DNA: TGTGCCAGCGGATGGACAGGGGATTCCGAGCAGTACTTC.